What follows is one TCR beta chain and its context. The target antigen is unknown. The data belong to a study of persistence of HIV-infected CD4 T cells. Study information: Donors had been on suppressive ART for a median of roughly eight years. Study-wide results and limits: TCRbeta richness was lower in CMV- and Gag-responding cells than in anti-CD3/anti-CD28-responding cells.

Germline-derived CDR1 and CDR2 are MNHNY and SVGAGI (reference sequence). CDR3 length: 15 residues. The V and J ends lost 4 bases and 0 bases, in that order; junction bases with no gene match: 5. Stimulation used about 9.5 ug/mL lysate from CMV-infected fibroblasts. CD40L-negative CD69-negative CD45RO-high memory CD4+ T cells were sorted as populations depleted of antigen-responding cells. The libraries were made with immunoSEQ version 4 in survey mode. Sequencing used immunoSEQ multiplex PCR; TCRdb keeps in-frame clones, though not all of them. The table lists some 48,000 clones, approximately 72% of them singletons.

The J gene is TRBJ2-5, the V gene TRBV6-6; the match to TRBD1 covers 7 bases. This receptor was obtained from an adult man with HIV who was CMV-seropositive. The material sequenced was CD4+ T cells sorted from PBMCs after approximately 19-hour stimulation, taken from a patient who received antiretroviral therapy. In nucleotides, the CDR3 is TGTGCCAGCAGTTTAATAACAGGGGACCAAGAGACCCAGTACTTC. Protein product: CASSLITGDQETQYF.